These 11 T cell receptor beta chains came from one sample sequenced in a study of Tregs in tolerant kidney transplant recipients. The nonmyeloablative bone marrow transplants came from related graft donors, with transient mixed chimerism. Data came from immunoSEQ multiplex PCR; TCRdb stores just in-frame clones and leaves some out. The sample yields roughly 64,000 clones, roughly 86% seen once. The source was CD4+ T cells from blood (PBMCs), collected 6 months after the transplant. These receptor sequences come from a human patient who received a combined kidney and bone marrow transplant. Some T cells could come from the graft donor.

This chain joins TRBV11-3 and TRBJ2-3, with D possibly matching TRBD2 (6 bases). The CDR3 extends over 12 amino acids. Germline V gene lookup returns CDR1 SGHNT and CDR2 YENEEA. V gave up 8 bases and J gave up 4 bases, with 10 bases separating them. In nucleotides, the CDR3 is TGTGCCAGCTCTCCGGGGGCAGATACGCAGTATTTT. Translating gives CASSPGADTQYF.

This sequence joins TRBV30 and TRBJ2-6, with TRBD1 identical over 7 bases. The CDR3 loop spans 14 amino acids. V dropped 4 bases and J dropped 1; count of bases not matched to a gene: 1. CDR1 is GTSNPN, CDR2 SVGIG, per germline (reference sequence). CDR3 protein: CAWNRGSGANVLTF. Here the CDR3 DNA reads TGTGCCTGGAACAGGGGTTCTGGGGCCAACGTCCTGACTTTC.

The chain is built from TRBV15 and TRBJ2-4, with D possibly matching TRBD2 (6 bases). V was shortened by 7 bases and J by 4 bases, with 14 bases between the two germline ends. CDR3 size: 14 residues. The germline CDR1 and CDR2 sequences are LNHNV and YYDKDF (reference sequence). The CDR3: CATKPPRGKNIQYF. In DNA form, the CDR3 reads TGTGCCACCAAACCCCCTCGGGGGAAAAACATTCAGTACTTC.

The chain is built from TRBV7-2 and TRBJ2-1; D ambiguous. The CDR3 spans 13 residues. The germline V gene has CDR1 SGHTA and CDR2 FQGNSA. V shed 6 bases and J shed 4 bases, with 10 bases lying between them. The CDR3 here is CASRSNPYNEQFF. Here the CDR3 DNA reads TGTGCCAGCAGGTCTAACCCGTACAATGAGCAGTTCTTC.

The V call is TRBV7-6, the J call TRBJ2-5; no clear D. Trimming left V 5 bases short and J 5 bases short, with 9 bases between. Germline lookup yields CDR1 SGHVS and CDR2 FNYEAQ. This CDR3 comprises 12 residues. CDR3 DNA sequence: TGTGCCAGCAGCCCGCACGGGGAGACCCAGTACTTC. Encoded protein: CASSPHGETQYF. Using reference TRBV7-6 and TRBJ2-5 for the parts outside the CDR3, the full variable domain is GAGVSQSPRYKVTKRGQDVALRCDPISGHVSLYWYRQALGQGPEFLTYFNYEAQQDKSGLPNDRFSAERPEGSISTLTIQRTEQRDSAMYRCASSPHGETQYFGPGTRLLVL.

The CDR3 nucleotides are TGCGCCAGCAGTCAGACCTGGGGGCACTCCTACGAGCAGTACTTC. Translation gives CASSQTWGHSYEQYF. The V and J genes are TRBV4-1 and TRBJ2-7; D perhaps matches TRBD1 (6 bases). Trimming stripped 6 bases from V and 0 bases from J, with 15 bases between. This CDR3 has 15 residues. Germline V gives CDR1 MGHRA, CDR2 YSYEKL.

The V gene is TRBV5-1, the J gene TRBJ2-2; D is uncertain. The germline gives CDR1 SGHRS, CDR2 YFSETQ. The V end lost 4 bases, the J end lost 2 bases, and 9 bases lay between the germline ends. This CDR3 is built from 14 residues. As DNA, the CDR3 is TGCGCCAGCAGCCCTAACCTAAACACCGGGGAGCTGTTTTTT. This codes for CASSPNLNTGELFF.

The chain couples TRBV7-7 to TRBJ1-4, with a weak D call TRBD1 (6 bases). Trimming cost V 5 bases and J 4 bases, with 14 bases left between them. CDR3 size: 15 residues. Looked up from germline, CDR1 is SSHAT and CDR2 is FNYEAQ (reference sequence). DNA for the CDR3: TGTGCCAGCAGCCGCACAGGGTCCGTTAATGAAAAACTGTTTTTT. It translates to CASSRTGSVNEKLFF.

The chain employs TRBV7-3 and TRBJ1-1, with unresolved D. The CDR3 is 14 amino acids. Germline V lookup: CDR1 SGHTA, CDR2 FQGTGA. V lost 0 bases to trimming and J lost 1 base, with 6 bases between them. CDR3 sequence: CASSLTPSNTEAFF. The CDR3 coding sequence is TGTGCCAGCAGCTTAACCCCGTCGAACACTGAAGCTTTCTTT.

The chain employs TRBV6-6 and TRBJ1-3, with 8 nucleotides matching TRBD1. V dropped 7 bases and J dropped 4; count of bases not matched to a gene: 9. Looked up from germline, CDR1 is MNHNY and CDR2 is SVGAGI (reference sequence). CDR3 size: 15 residues. The CDR3 sequence: CASTNSWTGGNTIYF. Written as DNA, the CDR3 is TGTGCCAGCACCAACTCCTGGACAGGGGGAAACACCATATATTTT.

This chain links TRBV7-9 with TRBJ1-5, with 8 bases lining up with TRBD1. After removal of 5 bases from V and 7 bases from J, the junction contained 7 bases not matched to a gene. The CDR3 length is 14 residues. From germline, CDR1 is SEHNR and CDR2 FQNEAQ (reference sequence). CDR3 amino acids: CASSPQGAYQPQHF. DNA for the CDR3: TGTGCCAGCAGCCCCCAGGGGGCCTACCAGCCCCAGCATTTT.